Shown below are 14 T cell receptor beta chains from a single sample sequenced in a study of T cell responses to AZD1222 COVID-19 vaccine. Only in-frame clones appear in the TCRdb table, and some are missing; sequencing was by immunoSEQ multiplex PCR. This table has 98,000 or so clones, about 93% appearing once. Source: peripheral blood, taken on day 0 of AZD1222 vaccination. The origin of the receptors is an adult in good health.

The rearrangement links TRBV12-2 to TRBJ2-7; the table's D call TRBD2 went unverified against the DNA. TRBV12-2 is noted as a pseudogene. The CDR3 length is 17 residues. The CDR3, as DNA: TGTGCAAGTCGCTTCTCGGTCCGAACGCCCCGGGACTACGAGCAGTACTTC. Translating gives CASRFSVRTPRDYEQYF.

J is TRBJ2-1 and V is TRBV24-1; 7 positions agree with TRBD2. The junction had 10 bases not matched to a gene; V was cut back by 4 bases and J by 5 bases. The CDR3 loop spans 16 amino acids. Germline-derived CDR1 and CDR2 are KGHDR and SFDVKD. The CDR3 nucleotides are TGTGCCACCAGTGACCCCTTAGCGGGCGGGAACAATGAGCAGTTCTTC. Protein: CATSDPLAGGNNEQFF.

The J gene is TRBJ2-1, the V gene TRBV30; tentatively, D is TRBD1 (6 bases). Germline CDR1 and CDR2: GTSNPN and SVGIG (reference sequence). This CDR3 comprises 12 residues. Between the trimmed V and J ends, which lost 0 bases and 6 bases, there was a span of 6 bases. The CDR3 region has the DNA TGTGCCTGGAGTGTACAGGGCAATGAGCAGTTCTTC. Translated, it gives CAWSVQGNEQFF. The variable domain in full, with the rest retrieved from reference TRBV30 and TRBJ2-1, is SQTIHQWPATLVQPVGSPLSLECTVEGTSNPNLYWYRQAAGRGLQLLFYSVGIGQISSEVPQNLSASRPQDRQFILSSKKLLLSDSGFYLCAWSVQGNEQFFGPGTRLTVL.

As to this clone: No conserved phenylalanine or tryptophan is present at the end of the CDR3, so a read error is the likely explanation. Because the CDR3's place on the DNA is in doubt, the DNA is left out and the CDR3 is given as listed by TCRdb. The genes are TRBV23-1 and TRBJ2-7; the table's D call TRBD2 went unverified against the DNA. TRBV23-1 is reported as an ORF; its role is uncertain. The CDR3 has 10 residues if both end residues are counted. CDR3 in amino acids: CASIGRGEWI.

This clone appeared once. This chain connects TRBV27 to TRBJ2-1; possibly TRBD1 or TRBD2 for D (5 bases each). Germline-derived CDR1 and CDR2 are MNHEY and SMNVEV (reference sequence). V lost 5 bases, J lost 5 bases, and 16 bases lay in between. This CDR3 is built from 15 residues. CDR3 DNA: TGTGCCAGCAGTCCGGCCCTCCCGGGACACAATGAGCAGTTCTTC. This sequence encodes CASSPALPGHNEQFF.

The rearrangement links TRBV7-8 to TRBJ2-7, with 8 nucleotides matching TRBD2. Germline CDR1 reads SGHVS; CDR2 reads FQNEAQ. The V gene end was trimmed by 0 bases and the J gene end by 0 bases; junction bases not matched to a gene: 4. The CDR3 sequence is 16 residues long. This CDR3 is CASSLAGTRYSYEQYF. In DNA, the CDR3 is TGTGCCAGCAGCTTAGCCGGGACTAGATACTCCTACGAGCAGTACTTC.

V usage is TRBV18 and J usage is TRBJ2-7; D possibly matches TRBD1 or TRBD2 (5 bases each). The CDR3 length is 12 residues. The germline CDR1 and CDR2 sequences are KGHSH and LQKENI. Trimming pared 5 bases from V and 3 bases from J, leaving 8 bases between. The CDR3 DNA reads as TGTGCCAGCTCAGGGGACGGCTACGAGCAGTACTTC. Residues: CASSGDGYEQYF.

This clone occurred once. The V gene is TRBV18, the J gene TRBJ2-7, with 7 bases identical to TRBD1. From germline, CDR1 is KGHSH and CDR2 LQKENI. The CDR3 extends over 14 amino acids. Trimming took 0 bases from V and 3 from J; bases not matched to a gene: 2. DNA of the CDR3: TGTGCCAGCTCACCACCGGGACAGTTCTACGAGCAGTACTTC. This translates into CASSPPGQFYEQYF.

This clone occurred once. The chain has TRBV11-3 and TRBJ2-2; maybe TRBD2 (5 bases). CDR3 length: 19 residues. Trimming stripped 4 bases from V and 2 bases from J, with 23 bases between. CDR1 is SGHNT and CDR2 is YENEEA in the germline V gene. The CDR3 DNA follows: TGTGCCAGCAGCTGGAGGTTTGTTGGCGACGTGGGAAACACCGGGGAGCTGTTTTTT. This sequence encodes CASSWRFVGDVGNTGELFF.

V is TRBV5-1 and J is TRBJ2-5; no clear D. V lost 3 bases and J lost 0, with 15 bases in between. Germline lookup yields CDR1 SGHRS and CDR2 YFSETQ. The CDR3 is made up of 16 amino acids. The CDR3 protein is CASSSNSGSNQETQYF. The CDR3 bases are TGCGCCAGCAGCTCGAATTCCGGGTCAAACCAAGAGACCCAGTACTTC.

This clone was detected only once. The chain employs TRBV7-9 and TRBJ2-1, with 9 bases lining up with TRBD2. The ends lost 4 bases at V and 4 bases at J; junction bases unmatched: 17. CDR1 SEHNR and CDR2 FQNEAQ come from the germline V gene (reference sequence). This CDR3 is 19 amino acids long. CDR3 nucleotide sequence: TGTGCCAGCAGCTCAGAATGGCGGGAGGGCCTTTCGGTGTACAATGAGCAGTTCTTC. Translation gives CASSSEWREGLSVYNEQFF.

The chain recombines TRBV9 with TRBJ1-1, with 9 bases fitting TRBD1. Germline V CDR1 and CDR2: SGDLS, YYNGEE. With 3 bases clipped from V and 7 bases from J, the junction kept 4 bases outside the gene matches. This CDR3 contains 13 residues. The CDR3 nucleotides read TGTGCCAGCAGCGCCGGGACAGGGTATGAAGCTTTCTTT. Translation: CASSAGTGYEAFF.

This rearrangement joins TRBV19 to TRBJ2-1; perhaps D is TRBD1 or TRBD2 (5 bases each). CDR3 size: 16 residues. Germline V CDR1 and CDR2: LNHDA, SQIVND (reference sequence). The V end was cut by 3 bases, the J end by 3 bases, with 15 bases between. CDR3 protein: CASSIGGTGRYNEQFF. The CDR3 coding sequence is TGTGCCAGTAGTATTGGTGGGACCGGCCGCTACAATGAGCAGTTCTTC. The full variable domain, its missing parts supplied by reference TRBV19 and TRBJ2-1, is DGGITQSPKYLFRKEGQNVTLSCEQNLNHDAMYWYRQDPGQGLRLIYYSQIVNDFQKGDIAEGYSVSREKKESFPLTVTSAQKNPTAFYLCASSIGGTGRYNEQFFGPGTRLTVL.

V usage is TRBV12-5 and J usage is TRBJ2-7; 11 bases align to TRBD1. J gave up 2 bases and V 2 bases, and 8 bases lay outside the gene matches. There are 17 residues in the CDR3. The germline CDR1 and CDR2 sequences are LGHNT and FRNRAP. Written as DNA, the CDR3 is TGTGCTAGTGGTTTGCCCCCGGGACAGGGGGAACCCTACGAGCAGTACTTC. It codes for CASGLPPGQGEPYEQYF.